This TCR beta chain was sequenced during a study of blood T cell repertoires in COVID-19 (dated by TCRdb to 2019 to 2021). Context from the whole study: Samples from collaborators originated in the United States, Italy and Spain and spanned both the acute and convalescent phases of COVID-19. Sample metadata almost always included a de-identified subject ID, COVID-19 status, age in years and sex. The prospective study material was composed of cDNA or gDNA derived from T cells, B-cell-depleted T cells, or PBMCs. The dataset comprised deeply sampled blood TCRbeta repertoires from subjects exposed to, actively infected with, or recovered from COVID-19. HLA class I and class II types, where available, came from metadata supplied by the sample provider rather than from assay-based typing. The samples were drawn from the first 160 participants of the ongoing ImmuneRACE study and from 1,254 subjects provided by 6 global collaborators. A freely available public database, intended as a resource for researchers studying the immune response to SARS-CoV-2, is where the repertoires were released.

Comment on this clone: No cognate antigen has been identified for it. No base quality information exists; no much larger clone differs at one position.

The research as a whole found: The quantity of clinical and demographic metadata differed by source and by participant and was supplied without curation.

The immunoSEQ Assay, a bias-controlled multiplex PCR, was used to amplify TCRbeta CDR3 regions from genomic DNA. Concerning the study's data processing: Nucleated cell counts per sample were estimated from amplification of reference gene primers within the assay. To quantify the absolute abundance of each unique TCRbeta CDR3 rearrangement, sequence reads were collapsed and filtered. For each sample, productive Simpson clonality was calculated by taking the square root of Simpson's diversity index across productive rearrangements. TCRdb obtained this table from immuneACCESS and retained in-frame rearrangements with V and J assigned. These tables miss some clones; where compared with another copy, unresolved V genes account for less than half of the shortfall, and the remainder is unexplained. The DNA was the basis for D and trimming; V, J and clone size are from that table. The sample table holds about 140,000 clones, of which approximately 80% were seen once. The ten largest clonotypes hold about 1.8% of the sample.

The collaborating institutions used their own protocols to collect whole blood in K2EDTA tubes. For TCRbeta analysis, collaborators shipped samples as frozen whole blood, isolated PBMCs, or DNA extracted from either of those sample types. What was sequenced was peripheral blood. This receptor was obtained from a woman aged 55-69 years with acute or convalescent COVID-19.

This receptor carries the CDR3 CASMRGQGNSYEQYF. The sequenced DNA: TGTGCCAGCATGAGGGGACAGGGAAACTCCTACGAGCAGTACTTC. The chain uses TRBV6-5 and TRBJ2-7, with TRBD1 matching 9 junction bases. Trimming removed 7 bases from V and 0 bases from J; the gene matches leave 7 bases unexplained. The germline V gene encodes CDR1 MNHEY and CDR2 SVGAGI. The cysteine opens and the phenylalanine closes a CDR3 of 15 amino acids. The entry retains the CDR3 DNA only, 45 bases that are in frame from base 1.